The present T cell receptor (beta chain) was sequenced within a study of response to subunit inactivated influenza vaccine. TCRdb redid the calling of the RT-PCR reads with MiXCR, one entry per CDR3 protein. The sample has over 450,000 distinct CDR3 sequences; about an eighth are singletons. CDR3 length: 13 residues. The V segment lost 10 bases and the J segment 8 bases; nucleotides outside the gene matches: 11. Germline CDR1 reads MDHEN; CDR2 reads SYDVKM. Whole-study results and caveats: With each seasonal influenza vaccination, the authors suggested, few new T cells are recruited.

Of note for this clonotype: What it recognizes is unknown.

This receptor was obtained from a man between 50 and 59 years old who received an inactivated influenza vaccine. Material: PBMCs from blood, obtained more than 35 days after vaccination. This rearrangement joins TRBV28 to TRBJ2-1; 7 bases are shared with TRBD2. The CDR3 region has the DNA TGTGCCACGCGGGGGAGCGGGTACGATGAGCAGTTCTTC. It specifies CATRGSGYDEQFF.